Listed below are T cell receptor beta chains from one sample, sequenced in a study of T-cell memory formation after mild COVID-19. TCRdb re-called the 5' RACE reads through MiXCR, storing one row per CDR3 protein. The table lists roughly 200,000 distinct CDR3 sequences, roughly 18% of them singletons. Sequencing was done on a sample of PBMCs or a T cell subset sorted from them (not recorded which). The receptors stem from an adult woman who had mild COVID-19 (a few samples of this study predate the infection). Cell type and time point are not known. The CDR3 runs from the conserved cysteine through the conserved F or W. Fields, in order: J gene, D gene, clone size, V gene, CDR3 DNA, CDR3 protein. The D gene is left open where the match is weak. Size is omitted from some rows. Given values are once, few, many or a class for expanded clones.

J: TRBJ1-5; D: -; size: -; V: TRBV27; DNA: TGTGCCAGCAGGGGGCCACTGAACAATCAGCCCCAGCATTTT; CDR3: CASRGPLNNQPQHF
J: TRBJ2-6; D: -; size: few; V: TRBV5-1; DNA: TGCGCCAGCGGGTTGGGGTCTGGGGCCAACGTCCTGACTTTC; CDR3: CASGLGSGANVLTF
J: TRBJ2-7; D: TRBD1; size: few; V: TRBV6-5; DNA: TGTGCCAGCAGCAGAACCGGGACAGGGGGCTACGAGCAGTACTTC; CDR3: CASSRTGTGGYEQYF
J: TRBJ2-3; D: TRBD2; size: few; V: TRBV12-3/TRBV12-4; DNA: TGTGCCAGCAGTCCCCTCACTAGCGGAAGCACAGATACGCAGTATTTT; CDR3: CASSPLTSGSTDTQYF
J: TRBJ1-1; D: -; size: -; V: TRBV30; DNA: TGTGCCTGGAAGGGGAACACTGAAGCTTTCTTT; CDR3: CAWKGNTEAFF
J: TRBJ2-7; D: TRBD2; size: -; V: TRBV3-1; DNA: TGTGCCAGCAGCCAAGAACGGCTAGCGGGTCACGAGCAGTACTTC; CDR3: CASSQERLAGHEQYF
J: TRBJ1-1; D: -; size: many; V: TRBV4-1; DNA: TGCGCCAGCAGCCGGGATTGGAACACTGAAGCTTTCTTT; CDR3: CASSRDWNTEAFF
J: TRBJ2-4; D: -; size: few; V: TRBV12-3/TRBV12-4; DNA: TGTGCCAGCACCTTGGGGCGGAGAAGGGCCAAAAACATTCAGTACTTC; CDR3: CASTLGRRRAKNIQYF
J: TRBJ1-1; D: -; size: many; V: TRBV30; DNA: TGTGCCTGGAGTTTGGGTGTGGGGTATGAAGCTTTCTTT; CDR3: CAWSLGVGYEAFF
J: TRBJ1-2; D: -; size: few; V: TRBV27; DNA: TGTGCCAGCAGTTCCGACGGGGGAGGATATGGCTACACCTTC; CDR3: CASSSDGGGYGYTF
J: TRBJ2-7; D: -; size: -; V: TRBV5-1; DNA: TGCGCCAGCAGCTTGGGGCCCGACAGTACCTACGAGCAGTACTTC; CDR3: CASSLGPDSTYEQYF
J: TRBJ2-5; D: -; size: -; V: TRBV11-2; DNA: TGTGCCAGCAGCTTAAAGTGGGGGTCCGGGACACCTACGTCTAGCCGGGAGACCCAGTACTTC; CDR3: CASSLKWGSGTPTSSRETQYF
J: TRBJ2-5; D: TRBD2; size: few; V: TRBV2; DNA: TGTGCCAGCAGTCGGGGACTAGCGGGAGGGCCCGAAAAGACCCAGTACTTC; CDR3: CASSRGLAGGPEKTQYF
J: TRBJ1-5; D: -; size: -; V: TRBV6-2/TRBV6-3; DNA: TGTGCCAGCAGTTACAAGGGGTCTAATCAGCCCCAGCATTTT; CDR3: CASSYKGSNQPQHF
J: TRBJ1-1; D: TRBD1; size: few; V: TRBV12-3/TRBV12-4; DNA: TGTGCCAGCAGTACCAGTCGGACAGGGTATTCCACTGAAGCTTTCTTT; CDR3: CASSTSRTGYSTEAFF
J: TRBJ2-3; D: -; size: many; V: TRBV5-1; DNA: TGCGCCAGCTCCGGACAGCCGAGCACAGATACGCAGTATTTT; CDR3: CASSGQPSTDTQYF
J: TRBJ2-1; D: -; size: -; V: TRBV4-3; DNA: TGCGCCAGCAGCCAAGATGTTTTCAGCAATGAGCAGTTCTTC; CDR3: CASSQDVFSNEQFF
J: TRBJ1-4; D: TRBD1; size: -; V: TRBV2; DNA: TGTGCCAGCAGAAGGACAGGGAGCACTAATGAAAAACTGTTTTTT; CDR3: CASRRTGSTNEKLFF
J: TRBJ2-1; D: TRBD2; size: many; V: TRBV5-1; DNA: TGCGCCAGCAGCATACGGCCGTCGAGCGGGGTAAGAATGAGAACCTACAATGAGCAGTTCTTC; CDR3: CASSIRPSSGVRMRTYNEQFF
J: TRBJ2-5; D: -; size: few; V: TRBV4-1; DNA: TGCGCCAGCAGCCAGCAGGTGGGGGGAGCCCAGTACTTC; CDR3: CASSQQVGGAQYF
J: TRBJ1-2; D: -; size: -; V: TRBV5-1; DNA: TGCGCCAGCAGCTTGATAGAAACAGGGACGGAAGGCTACACCTTC; CDR3: CASSLIETGTEGYTF
J: TRBJ2-1; D: -; size: many; V: TRBV29-1; DNA: TGCAGCGTTGAAGACCCCAAGTGGGATGAGCAGTTCTTC; CDR3: CSVEDPKWDEQFF
J: TRBJ1-5; D: -; size: few; V: TRBV18; DNA: TGTGCCAGCTCACCCAGGGGTTATAGCAATCAGCCCCAGCATTTT; CDR3: CASSPRGYSNQPQHF
J: TRBJ2-7; D: -; size: few; V: TRBV29-1; DNA: TGCAGCGTTGAGGAGACAGTGGGCGAGCAGTACTTC; CDR3: CSVEETVGEQYF
J: TRBJ2-1; D: TRBD2; size: few; V: TRBV24-1; DNA: TGTGCCACCAGTGACCCCCGGACTAGCGGGAACCACAATGAGCAGTTCTTC; CDR3: CATSDPRTSGNHNEQFF
J: TRBJ2-1; D: TRBD1; size: -; V: TRBV5-4; DNA: TGTGCCAGCAGCTCCGACAGGGGAGCCTACAATGAGCAGTTCTTC; CDR3: CASSSDRGAYNEQFF
J: TRBJ2-3; D: -; size: many; V: TRBV12-5; DNA: TGTGCTAGTGGTTTGGTACGTGGGTCCATAACGACGGCTAGCCGAAGCACAGATACGCAGTATTTT; CDR3: CASGLVRGSITTASRSTDTQYF
J: TRBJ2-1; D: -; size: -; V: TRBV27; DNA: TGTGCCAGCAGTAGCCCAGGGGTCCTTTCCTACAATGAGCAGTTCTTC; CDR3: CASSSPGVLSYNEQFF
J: TRBJ1-5; D: -; size: -; V: TRBV4-2; DNA: TGTGCCAGCAGCCAAACGGTTGTTGGCAATCAGCCCCAGCATTTT; CDR3: CASSQTVVGNQPQHF
J: TRBJ1-1; D: -; size: -; V: TRBV5-1; DNA: TGCGCCAGCAGCTCCGGGGGGGGGCGCGTTCAAACTGAAGCTTTCTTT; CDR3: CASSSGGGRVQTEAFF
J: TRBJ2-1; D: TRBD2; size: -; V: TRBV4-1; DNA: TGCGCCAGCAGACCAGCGGGAGGGCCAGTCAATGAGCAGTTCTTC; CDR3: CASRPAGGPVNEQFF
J: TRBJ1-1; D: -; size: few; V: TRBV19; DNA: TGTGCCAGTAGTATAGATGGAGGCGGGCTTCACACTGAAGCTTTCTTT; CDR3: CASSIDGGGLHTEAFF
J: TRBJ2-7; D: -; size: -; V: TRBV20-1; DNA: TGCAGTGCTAGAGCACCCCATGGGGGCTACGAGCAGTACTTC; CDR3: CSARAPHGGYEQYF
J: TRBJ2-3; D: TRBD2; size: few; V: TRBV7-3; DNA: TGTGCCAGCAGCTTATTAAGCGGGGGCGCGGATACGCAGTATTTT; CDR3: CASSLLSGGADTQYF
J: TRBJ2-1; D: -; size: few; V: TRBV7-8; DNA: TGTGCCAGCAGCTTACGGGTAGTCAACAATGAGCAGTTCTTC; CDR3: CASSLRVVNNEQFF
J: TRBJ1-4; D: -; size: -; V: TRBV11-2; DNA: TGTGCCAGCAGCTTAGCCAGGGGTCGGAGTGAAAAACTGTTTTTT; CDR3: CASSLARGRSEKLFF
J: TRBJ2-3; D: -; size: -; V: TRBV3-1; DNA: TGTGCCAGCAGCCAACTAGTGCGGGATACGCAGTATTTT; CDR3: CASSQLVRDTQYF
J: TRBJ2-3; D: -; size: once; V: TRBV29-1; DNA: TGCAGCGTTGGAGGGGCGGTAACAGATACGCAGTATTTT; CDR3: CSVGGAVTDTQYF
J: TRBJ1-1; D: -; size: -; V: TRBV18; DNA: TGTGCCAGCTCACCACGGGAGGGATTCGGAGCTTTCTTT; CDR3: CASSPREGFGAFF
J: TRBJ1-5; D: TRBD1; size: -; V: TRBV19; DNA: TGTGCCAGTAATCTACAGGGGGCAATCAATCAGCCCCAGCATTTT; CDR3: CASNLQGAINQPQHF
J: TRBJ1-1; D: -; size: -; V: TRBV4-1; DNA: TGCGCCAGCAGCCAAGGTCAGTTAATGGGGATTAAGTACACTGAAGCTTTCTTT; CDR3: CASSQGQLMGIKYTEAFF
J: TRBJ1-4; D: -; size: -; V: TRBV3-1; DNA: TGTGCCAGCAGCCCCGACAGATCCAAGGGGGAAAAACTGTTTTTT; CDR3: CASSPDRSKGEKLFF
J: TRBJ2-5; D: TRBD2; size: few; V: TRBV5-1; DNA: TGCGCCAGCAGCTCCCACCTGGGACTAGCGGCCTGGGAGACCCAGTACTTC; CDR3: CASSSHLGLAAWETQYF